The clone carrying this T cell receptor beta chain was seen at least ten times. Its specificity is not known. This specimen belongs to a study of T cells after yellow fever vaccination. Across the study: Fractions with few cells were prepared using SMART-Seq v4 Ultra Low Input.

Conversion of TCR transcripts into cDNA relied on 5'RACE template switching, which added a universal primer site and UMIs. MiXCR, applied by TCRdb to the 5' RACE reads, yields one record per CDR3 protein. The sample includes hundreds of thousands of distinct CDR3 sequences, approximately 4% of them seen just once. The CDR3 spans 12 residues. Per the germline V gene, CDR1 is SGHVS and CDR2 is FQNEAQ. V dropped 6 bases and J dropped 9 bases, with 11 bases sitting between them. General study findings and limits: FACS-sorted repertoires could harbor abundant contaminating bulk-population clonotypes. Peaking faster, on day 5 versus 15, the secondary response was nonetheless weaker.

The chain carries TRBV7-8 and TRBJ2-2; the D is unclear. The clonotype originates from a man aged 18 to 30 who received the YFV17D yellow fever vaccine. The source material was PBMCs, sampled 5 days after the yellow fever booster vaccination. In DNA, the CDR3 is TGTGCCAGCAGTTCCTCAACTAGGGAGCTGTTTTTT. Translation gives CASSSSTRELFF. The variable domain in full, completed from reference TRBV7-8 and TRBJ2-2, reads GAGVSQSPRYKVAKRGQDVALRCDPISGHVSLFWYQQALGQGPEFLTYFQNEAQLDKSGLPSDRFFAERPEGSVSTLKIQRTQQEDSAVYLCASSSSTRELFFGEGSRLTVL.